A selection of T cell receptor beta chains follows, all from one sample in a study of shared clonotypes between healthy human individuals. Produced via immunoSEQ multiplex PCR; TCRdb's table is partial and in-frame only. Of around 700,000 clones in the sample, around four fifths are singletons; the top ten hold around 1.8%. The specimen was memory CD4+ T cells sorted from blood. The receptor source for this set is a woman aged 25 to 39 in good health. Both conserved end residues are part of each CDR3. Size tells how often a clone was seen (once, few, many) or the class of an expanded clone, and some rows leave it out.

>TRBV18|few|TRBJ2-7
CASSPGTGNNEQYF
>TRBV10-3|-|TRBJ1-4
CAINDGGNEKLFF
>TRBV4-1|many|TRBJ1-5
CASSQETGNQPQHF
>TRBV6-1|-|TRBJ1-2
CASSEAVTANYGYTF
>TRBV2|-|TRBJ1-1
CASLRRLNTEAFF
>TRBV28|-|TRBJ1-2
CASRGQGVEHYGYTF
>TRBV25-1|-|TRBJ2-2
CASSDSRDTLVTGELFF
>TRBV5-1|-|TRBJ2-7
CASSLVPGLAATYEQYF
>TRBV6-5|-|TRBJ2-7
CASSSPTGGPDEQYF
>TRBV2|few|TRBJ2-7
CASSEGRGSYEQYF
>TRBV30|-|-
CAWSVAPYEQYF
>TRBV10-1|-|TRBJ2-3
CASSESSTGRVKYF
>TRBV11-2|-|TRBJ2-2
CASSGRYRGPGELFF
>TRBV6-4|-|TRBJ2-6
CASSHKTDSGANVLTF
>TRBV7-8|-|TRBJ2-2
CASSPRDYNTGELFF
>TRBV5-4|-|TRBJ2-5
CASSEYTGGKETQYF
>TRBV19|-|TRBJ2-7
CASNLGLASGEQYF
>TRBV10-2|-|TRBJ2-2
CASHRDYSGNTGELFF
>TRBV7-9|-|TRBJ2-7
CASSYVRGEQYF
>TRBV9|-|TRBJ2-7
CASSRTGDSYEQYF
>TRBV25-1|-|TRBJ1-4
CASSVSLGTRLFF
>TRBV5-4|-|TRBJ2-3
CASRPLAGGPDTQYF
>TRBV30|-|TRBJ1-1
CAWSVLIGTEAFF
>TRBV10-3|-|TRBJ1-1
CAIWDGNMNTEAFF
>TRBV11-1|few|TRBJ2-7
CASSRQRDSYEQYF
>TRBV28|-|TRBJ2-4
CASSSPTPKNIQYF
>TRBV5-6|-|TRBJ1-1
CASRRAGRTEAFF
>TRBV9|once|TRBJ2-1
CASSVVHSGRYNEQFF
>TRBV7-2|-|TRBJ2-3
CASSLAGVDTQYF